This TCR beta chain derives from a study of healthy donors' naive CD4 and CD8 T cells. Findings and limits, study-wide: Homeostatic proliferation of naive T cells was not examined as a bias source. Bulk sequencing left alpha and beta chains unpaired. Most V and J genes were reportedly biased between naive CD4+ and CD8+ cells.

TCR libraries were built from 500 to 550 ng of total RNA by linear amplification. TCRdb reprocessed the reads with MiXCR, giving one entry per CDR3 protein. This sample yields about 180,000 distinct CDR3 sequences, of which around 70% are seen a single time; less than 2.5% belongs to the top ten. Germline V lookup: CDR1 MNHEY, CDR2 SMNVEV (reference sequence). This CDR3 has 18 amino acids. The V end lost 4 bases, the J end lost 3 bases, and 25 bases lay between the germline ends. Comments on this clonotype: Its target is unknown.

V gene TRBV27 combines with J gene TRBJ2-7, with D tentatively TRBD1 or TRBD2 (5 bases each). Input material: naive CD4+ and CD8+ T cells sorted from blood, pooled from several donors. This sequence originates from a pool of human donors in good health; the sample pools cells from several healthy donors. The CDR3 coding sequence is TGTGCCAGCAGTTATATTAACCGACCGCCGGGGCTAAACTACGAGCAGTACTTC. This codes for CASSYINRPPGLNYEQYF.